This is a list of T cell receptor beta chains from one sample in a study of response to subunit inactivated influenza vaccine. MiXCR, run by TCRdb on the RT-PCR reads, gives a single entry per CDR3 protein. The sample records under 500,000 distinct CDR3 sequences, approximately 11% being singletons. The specimen comprised PBMCs from blood, sampled 40 to 50 days after vaccination. The source is a man aged 50 to 60 who received an inactivated influenza vaccine. CDR3s include the opening cysteine and the closing phenylalanine or tryptophan.

v_gene	j_gene	CDR3aa
TRBV7-8	TRBJ2-5	CASQTGAQETQYF
TRBV10-3	TRBJ1-1	CAISERQGAGEAFF
TRBV6-1	TRBJ2-1	CASRAGTANNEQFF
TRBV20-1	TRBJ1-1	CSAISGGLNTEAFF
TRBV7-9	TRBJ2-3	CASSLVDGPSTDTQYF
TRBV12-3/TRBV12-4	TRBJ2-7	CASMISGTSYEQYF
TRBV15	TRBJ2-4	CATSREIGLLAKNIQYF
TRBV20-1	TRBJ2-7	CSANLLGLAAPYEQYF
TRBV7-2	TRBJ2-7	CASSLVAGFSYEQYF
TRBV20-1	TRBJ2-3	CSARAGTENTQYF
TRBV15	TRBJ2-7	CATSSFEGPHEQYF
TRBV27	TRBJ2-5	CASSSRWGASQETQYF
TRBV5-1	TRBJ2-5	CASSLATGPTETQYF
TRBV27	TRBJ2-3	CASSLQGGTDTQYF
TRBV15	TRBJ2-7	CATSRLGGEQYF
TRBV29-1	TRBJ2-5	CSARSGTAQETQYF
TRBV7-9	TRBJ2-3	CASSRGQGGSRSDTQYF
TRBV29-1	TRBJ1-1	CSVDSGVTEAFF
TRBV6-5	TRBJ2-6	CASSSTGRGNVLTF
TRBV6-5	TRBJ2-1	CASSYSNIYNEQFF
TRBV7-2	TRBJ1-2	CASSSGGLGTYGYTF
TRBV9	TRBJ1-6	CASSVQPSNSPLHF
TRBV3-1	TRBJ2-7	CASSQGPTGAYEQYF
TRBV25-1	TRBJ2-1	CASSDAGTGLNEQFF
TRBV10-3	TRBJ2-3	CAIKGTSTDTQYF
TRBV19	TRBJ1-1	CASRTRQDKNTEAFF
TRBV7-9	TRBJ2-7	CASSWDRELGEQYF
TRBV30	TRBJ2-1	CALRTSGRPPSYNEQFF
TRBV5-1	TRBJ2-1	CASSLETGVGNEQFF
TRBV6-1	TRBJ1-5	CASSDWDRANQPQHF
TRBV3-1	TRBJ2-1	CASSQVRYYNEQFF
TRBV29-1	TRBJ2-5	CSPPGQCEETQYF
TRBV28	TRBJ1-2	CASSFDLGDYGYTF
TRBV6-2/TRBV6-3	TRBJ2-7	CASSLRGGRSYEQYF
TRBV4-2	TRBJ2-4	CASSQEGTLWGSQNIQYF
TRBV20-1	TRBJ2-1	CSAPPGGRDNEQFF
TRBV29-1	TRBJ1-1	CSARGRGDTEAFF
TRBV5-1	TRBJ1-2	CASSLGSHYGYTF
TRBV7-2	TRBJ2-7	CASSPGGYEQYF
TRBV9	TRBJ1-2	CASSVSTGTNYGYTF
TRBV9	TRBJ2-3	CASSPRLAGASDTQYF
TRBV5-5	TRBJ1-1	CASSLFGTGSTEAFF
TRBV6-2/TRBV6-3	TRBJ1-2	CASNVGSYGYTF
TRBV25-1	TRBJ1-2	CASSDRAGDTF
TRBV20-1	TRBJ2-3	CSAKGLAGTDTQYF
TRBV4-2	TRBJ2-7	CASSQDAYEQYF
TRBV20-1	TRBJ1-2	CSATGQYGYTF
TRBV4-3	TRBJ1-5	CASSQESPGVGPQHF
TRBV7-2	TRBJ1-1	CASSLGLAEAFF
TRBV7-8	TRBJ2-7	CASSLAPGQGGSYEQYF
TRBV28	TRBJ2-1	CASSRTGFRFNEQFF
TRBV20-1	TRBJ2-7	CSARGGRLAGYEQYF
TRBV5-5	TRBJ2-7	CASSFGQGEQYF
TRBV6-5	TRBJ2-3	CASSLTSGSNTDTQYF